This TCR beta chain was obtained from a study of cytomegalovirus exposure and HLA in healthy donors. To note about this clone: What it binds is unknown.

Assay: immunoSEQ multiplex PCR; the TCRdb copy retains only in-frame clones and omits some. The table includes roughly 52,000 clones, 93% detected once. Whole-study results and caveats: It was found in a later analysis that first-cohort TCR clusters tended to co-occur in the 130 or so validation repertoires. While the bulk of TCR sequences proved rare, some public TCRs turned up in many donors. Associated with cytomegalovirus, according to the listing, were 150 to 200 TCR beta chains.

These donors were members of the approximately 120-subject validation cohort, a group separate from the approximately 670-subject first cohort. Germline V gene lookup returns CDR1 SGHTA and CDR2 FQGNSA. Trimming took 3 bases from V and 3 from J; bases not matched to a gene: 1. The CDR3 runs 13 residues. The sequenced material came from PBMCs. The TCR originated in a woman aged 18-35 years in good health and CMV-seropositive. This chain connects TRBV7-2 to TRBJ2-7, with TRBD1 identical over 8 bases. For the CDR3, the DNA is TGTGCCAGCAGCTTCGGACAGGGCTACGAGCAGTACTTC. Protein: CASSFGQGYEQYF.